Following are 20 T cell receptor beta chains from one sample sequenced in a study of blood T cell repertoires in COVID-19. Sequenced by immunoSEQ multiplex PCR; TCRdb stores in-frame clones only, minus some. The sample lists 110,000 to 150,000 clones, about 83% seen once, with 4.3% in the top ten. The specimen sequenced was peripheral blood. The receptors stem from a woman between 40 and 55 years old with acute or convalescent COVID-19.

As regards this clone: This specimen includes other DNA sequences encoding the same CDR3. The chain links TRBV18 to TRBJ1-6, with TRBD1 identical over 8 bases. Germline values: CDR1 KGHSH, CDR2 LQKENI. This CDR3 is built from 14 residues. J lost 6 bases, V lost 3 bases, and 1 base had no gene match. CDR3 nucleotide sequence: TGTGCCAGCTCACCCCAGGGGGCTAATTCACCCCTCCACTTT. It codes for CASSPQGANSPLHF.

The chain links TRBV28 to TRBJ1-2; D gene ambiguous. Germline V gene sequence: CDR1 MDHEN, CDR2 SYDVKM. With 3 bases removed from V and 7 bases from J, the gap between germline ends came to 18 bases. This CDR3 has 15 amino acids. In nucleotides, the CDR3 is TGTGCCAGCAGTTTTTCTCTGCGGCAGGAGGTTGGCTACACCTTC. It encodes CASSFSLRQEVGYTF.

This clone came up once. The V and J genes are TRBV6-5 and TRBJ1-2; TRBD1 matches 8 bases. Germline CDR1 MNHEY, CDR2 SVGAGI. With 7 bases clipped from V and 4 bases from J, the junction kept 5 bases outside the gene matches. The CDR3 loop spans 13 amino acids. The CDR3 DNA follows: TGTGCCAGCACCCGGGGACAGGCCTATGGCTACACCTTC. Its translation: CASTRGQAYGYTF.

This clone was counted once. The gene calls are TRBV6-2 or TRBV6-3 and TRBJ1-2; TRBD1 matches 7 bases. The CDR3 contains 13 residues. Germline lookup yields CDR1 MNHEY and CDR2 SVGEGT. V shed 0 bases, J shed 6 bases, and the junction held 1 base outside the gene matches. CDR3 coding DNA: TGTGCCAGCAGTTACTCGACAGGGAATGGCTACACCTTC. It encodes CASSYSTGNGYTF.

The J gene is TRBJ1-1, the V gene TRBV18; 7 positions agree with TRBD1. The germline CDR1 and CDR2 sequences are KGHSH and LQKENI. The V and J ends lost 3 bases and 9 bases, in that order; junction bases with no gene match: 4. This CDR3 region has 12 residues. CDR3 amino acids: CASSPIQGKAFF. The CDR3 nucleotides read TGTGCCAGCTCACCCATACAGGGGAAAGCTTTCTTT. Looking up the rest from reference TRBV18 and TRBJ1-1 gives the full variable domain: NAGVMQNPRHLVRRRGQEARLRCSPMKGHSHVYWYRQLPEEGLKFMVYLQKENIIDESGMPKERFSAEFPKEGPSILRIQQVVRGDSAAYFCASSPIQGKAFFGQGTRLTVV.

The chain links TRBV7-9 to TRBJ2-3; D possibly corresponds to TRBD1 (6 bases). V was shortened by 0 bases and J by 1 base, with 14 bases between the two germline ends. The CDR3 is made up of 17 amino acids. CDR1 is SEHNR, CDR2 FQNEAQ, per germline (reference sequence). The CDR3 protein is CASSLALGGLGTDTQYF. CDR3 bases: TGTGCCAGCAGCTTAGCGCTTGGGGGCTTGGGCACAGATACGCAGTATTTT.

J is TRBJ1-2 and V is TRBV29-1; 7 bases match TRBD1. J lost 4 bases, V lost 0 bases, and 8 bases had no gene match. CDR3 length: 15 amino acids. From germline, CDR1 is SQVTM and CDR2 ANQGSEA. In nucleotides, the CDR3 is TGCAGCGTTGAAGAACGGGACAGAACCCTCTATGGCTACACCTTC. Translating gives CSVEERDRTLYGYTF.

The chain uses TRBV5-1 and TRBJ1-5; TRBD1 matches at 9 bases. V lost 4 bases and J lost 4; bases outside the gene matches: 3. The CDR3 is 14 residues long. In germline, CDR1 is SGHRS, CDR2 YFSETQ. CDR3 in amino acids: CASSPGQGNQPQHF. The CDR3 DNA follows: TGCGCCAGCAGCCCCGGACAGGGGAATCAGCCCCAGCATTTT.

This clone was observed a handful of times. The V gene is TRBV5-6, the J gene TRBJ1-2; 9 bases fit TRBD1. The CDR3 consists of 14 residues. Trimming took 1 base from V and 4 from J; bases not matched to a gene: 2. Germline CDR1 SGHDT, CDR2 YYEEEE. CDR3 in DNA: TGTGCCAGCAGCTTGCGGGACAGGGTCTATGGCTACACCTTC. Protein: CASSLRDRVYGYTF.

The CDR3 here is CASSDWGDPLYGYTF. As DNA, the CDR3 is TGTGCCAGCAGCGACTGGGGGGATCCCCTCTATGGCTACACCTTC. This sequence joins TRBV6-2 or TRBV6-3 and TRBJ1-2; D might be TRBD1 (5 bases). Germline lookup yields CDR1 MNHEY and CDR2 SVGEGT. V lost 6 bases to trimming and J lost 4 bases, with 18 bases between them. This CDR3 contains 15 residues.

This rearrangement joins TRBV5-4 to TRBJ2-7, with TRBD1 matching over 10 bases. CDR1 is SGHNT and CDR2 is YYREEE in the germline V gene (reference sequence). J gave up 4 bases and V 4 bases, and 11 bases lay outside the gene matches. This CDR3 is built from 16 residues. Here the CDR3 reads CASSPPEGQGFYEQYF. The DNA of the CDR3 is TGTGCCAGCAGCCCGCCGGAGGGACAGGGGTTTTACGAGCAGTACTTC.

J is TRBJ2-1 and V is TRBV2; 10 bases match TRBD1. The ends lost 2 bases at V and 9 bases at J; junction bases unmatched: 7. CDR1 and CDR2 from the germline V gene are SNHLY and FYNNEI. This CDR3 region has 15 residues. CDR3 loop: CASSELGQGFGEQFF. DNA of the CDR3: TGTGCCAGCAGTGAATTGGGACAGGGGTTTGGTGAGCAGTTCTTC. The whole variable domain, remainder taken from reference TRBV2 and TRBJ2-1, is EPEVTQTPSHQVTQMGQEVILRCVPISNHLYFYWYRQILGQKVEFLVSFYNNEISEKSEIFDDQFSVERPDGSNFTLKIRSTKLEDSAMYFCASSELGQGFGEQFFGPGTRLTVL.

The chain uses TRBV12-3 or TRBV12-4 and TRBJ1-1; D might be TRBD1 (5 bases). V was trimmed by 4 bases and J by 2 bases, leaving 8 bases between them. CDR3 length: 13 residues. The CDR3 region is CASSSDRNTEAFF. CDR3 sequence (DNA): TGTGCCAGCAGTTCCGACAGAAACACTGAAGCTTTCTTT.

This chain uses TRBV9 with TRBJ2-1, with 7 positions matching TRBD1. V lost 4 bases and J lost 6; bases outside the gene matches: 7. This CDR3 is built from 14 residues. Germline V CDR1 and CDR2: SGDLS, YYNGEE. CDR3: CASSLSGGFNEQFF. The CDR3 DNA reads TGTGCCAGCAGCCTATCAGGGGGTTTCAATGAGCAGTTCTTC.

This chain's CDR3 is CASSPWTGEKLFF. CDR3 in DNA: TGTGCCAGCAGCCCCTGGACGGGGGAAAAACTGTTTTTT. The J gene is TRBJ1-4, the V gene TRBV5-4; D not resolved. The CDR3 runs to 13 residues. CDR1 and CDR2 (germline): SGHNT, YYREEE (reference sequence). V was shortened by 4 bases and J by 8 bases, with 12 bases between the two germline ends.

This chain connects TRBV24-1 to TRBJ2-5; 9 nucleotides agree with TRBD1. Trimming took 5 bases from V and 4 from J; bases not matched to a gene: 1. The CDR3 contains 13 residues. The germline V gene encodes CDR1 KGHDR and CDR2 SFDVKD. CDR3 loop: CATSVQGAETQYF. For the CDR3, the DNA is TGTGCCACCAGTGTACAGGGGGCAGAGACCCAGTACTTC.

The rearrangement links TRBV30 to TRBJ2-7; D is uncertain. Germline CDR1 and CDR2: GTSNPN and SVGIG (reference sequence). The CDR3 is made up of 13 amino acids. The germline V and J ends were trimmed by 1 base and 0 bases, with 7 bases remaining between them. The CDR3: CAWSELSSYEQYF. The DNA of the CDR3 is TGTGCCTGGAGTGAGTTGAGCTCCTACGAGCAGTACTTC.

The chain couples TRBV7-9 to TRBJ1-2, with TRBD1 as a possible D gene (6 bases). In germline, CDR1 is SEHNR, CDR2 FQNEAQ (reference sequence). The CDR3 totals 14 residues. The V end lost 0 bases, the J end lost 6 bases, and 11 bases lay between the germline ends. CDR3 residues: CASSLAGGRHGYTF. As DNA, the CDR3 is TGTGCCAGCAGCTTAGCGGGGGGGCGGCATGGCTACACCTTC.

J is TRBJ1-5 and V is TRBV6-6; maybe TRBD1 (5 bases). V dropped 4 bases and J dropped 5 bases, with 15 bases sitting between them. Germline lookup yields CDR1 MNHNY and CDR2 SVGAGI (reference sequence). The CDR3 loop spans 15 amino acids. The CDR3 nucleotides are TGTGCCAGCAGTTGGGGCACAAGATTAGATCAGCCCCAGCATTTT. Translated, it gives CASSWGTRLDQPQHF.

J is TRBJ1-3 and V is TRBV27; D possibly corresponds to TRBD1 (6 bases). The CDR3 is made up of 14 amino acids. The germline V gene has CDR1 MNHEY and CDR2 SMNVEV (reference sequence). The V end lost 5 bases, the J end lost 1 base, and 9 bases lay between the germline ends. CDR3 nucleotides: TGTGCCAGCAGTACAGGGCCGTCTGGAAACACCATATATTTT. This codes for CASSTGPSGNTIYF.